Shown below are 19 T cell receptor beta chains from a single sample sequenced in a study of metastatic and nonmetastatic thyroid tumors. TCRdb re-called the PCR reads through MiXCR. The sample shows 40,000 to 50,000 clones, about 4% of them seen only once. Treatment of any kind had been given to no patient before thyroid surgery. The sequenced sample was blood. The source of these receptors is a female donor with papillary thyroid cancer or a benign thyroid nodule (not recorded which). Some clones in this sample may be carry-over from other donors' samples.

This clone was detected only a few times. The chain has TRBV4-2 and TRBJ2-7, with 8 bases identical to TRBD2. Trimming removed 1 base from V and 6 bases from J; junction bases left unmatched: 5. The CDR3 loop spans 14 amino acids. Germline-derived CDR1 and CDR2 are LGHNA and YNFKEQ. The CDR3 here is CASSQGREVPEQYF. As DNA, the CDR3 is TGTGCCAGCAGCCAAGGGCGGGAGGTGCCCGAGCAGTACTTC.

This clone has a count of ten or more. The CDR3 loop reads CASSPRGRNGELFF. In nucleotides, the CDR3 is TGTGCCAGCAGCCCCAGGGGGCGGAACGGGGAGCTGTTTTTT. The rearrangement links TRBV11-3 to TRBJ2-2; TRBD1 aligns across 8 bases. There are 14 residues in the CDR3. Germline values: CDR1 SGHNT, CDR2 YENEEA. V trimming: 5 bases; J trimming: 7 bases; junction bases outside the gene matches: 6. Drawing the rest from reference TRBV11-3 and TRBJ2-2, the complete variable domain is EAGVVQSPRYKIIEKKQPVAFWCNPISGHNTLYWYLQNLGQGPELLIRYENEEAVDDSQLPKDRFSAERLKGVDSTLKIQPAELGDSAVYLCASSPRGRNGELFFGEGSRLTVL.

This clone was found many times. The identical CDR3 is also encoded by other nucleotide sequences in the sample. The rearrangement links TRBV11-2 to TRBJ2-3; D is ambiguous. CDR1 SGHAT and CDR2 FQNNGV come from the germline V gene. V was pared by 0 bases and J by 10 bases, with 11 bases between. This CDR3 spans 13 amino acids. CDR3 coding DNA: TGTGCCAGCAGCTTAGACCTAGATCGATCGCAGTATTTT. This gives the protein CASSLDLDRSQYF.

This clone was detected many times. The gene calls are TRBV24-1 and TRBJ2-1, with D possibly being TRBD2 (6 bases). Germline loops: CDR1 KGHDR, CDR2 SFDVKD. V lost 1 base to trimming and J lost 6 bases, with 15 bases between them. The CDR3 contains 16 residues. CDR3 residues: CATSDFSRSGGNEQFF. The CDR3, as DNA: TGTGCCACCAGTGATTTTTCGAGGTCCGGGGGCAATGAGCAGTTCTTC.

This clone was observed at least ten times. A much larger clone differs by one base, so this may be a read error. Without the conserved terminal phenylalanine or tryptophan, this CDR3 likely stems from a read error. Here the CDR3 DNA reads TGTGCCAGCAGCTCCCCGGGACACTCATCTGGAAACACCATATATCTT. It specifies CASSSPGHSSGNTIYL. The J gene is TRBJ1-3, the V gene TRBV7-8, with a tentative D call TRBD1 (6 bases). Germline lookup yields CDR1 SGHVS and CDR2 FQNEAQ. Trimming removed 4 bases from V and 1 base from J, with 14 bases in between. This CDR3 has 16 residues.

V usage is TRBV6-1 and J usage is TRBJ2-7; D could derive from TRBD1 or TRBD2 (6 bases each). Germline values: CDR1 MNHNS, CDR2 SASEGT. CDR3 size: 12 residues. Trimming shortened V by 7 bases and J by 6 bases, and 13 bases separated the two germline ends. As DNA, the CDR3 is TGTGCCAGCACACCCGGGGGCAGCGAGCAGTACTTC. Protein sequence: CASTPGGSEQYF.

Here the CDR3 reads CSAMDGAGGYTF. CDR3 nucleotide sequence: TGCAGTGCTATGGACGGGGCGGGCGGCTACACCTTC. The V call is TRBV20-1, the J call TRBJ1-2; TRBD1 might be the D (5 bases). CDR1 is DFQATT, CDR2 SNEGSKA, per germline (reference sequence). The CDR3 length is 12 residues. The V gene lost 4 bases and the J gene lost 8 bases, with 14 bases spanning the gap.

This clone came up a few times. J is TRBJ2-1 and V is TRBV12-3 or TRBV12-4, with TRBD2 as a possible D gene (6 bases). Deletions cut 6 bases from V and 0 bases from J, with 15 bases between. The CDR3 length is 16 residues. The CDR3 protein is CASSNSGFSSYNEQFF. The CDR3 DNA reads TGTGCCAGCAGCAATAGCGGTTTCAGCTCCTACAATGAGCAGTTCTTC.

This clone showed up many times. The V and J genes are TRBV29-1 and TRBJ2-5; 10 bases align to TRBD1. The CDR3 loop spans 14 amino acids. Germline lookup yields CDR1 SQVTM and CDR2 ANQGSEA. V lost 7 bases to trimming and J lost 5 bases; unmatched junction nucleotides: 10. Written as DNA, the CDR3 is TGCAGCGCCATGGACAGGGGGTCATGGGAGACCCAGTACTTC. Translation: CSAMDRGSWETQYF.

This clone was seen a handful of times. This sequence joins TRBV2 and TRBJ2-3; 8 nucleotides match TRBD2. The CDR3 covers 14 residues. Trimming cost V 7 bases and J 0 bases; bases outside gene matches: 3. Germline values: CDR1 SNHLY, CDR2 FYNNEI. The CDR3 region has the DNA TGTGCCAGCAAGGCTAGCGGGAGCACAGATACGCAGTATTTT. It codes for CASKASGSTDTQYF.

This clone was counted at least ten times. V gene TRBV7-9 combines with J gene TRBJ2-7; D ambiguous. Germline values: CDR1 SEHNR, CDR2 FQNEAQ (reference sequence). The CDR3 loop spans 15 amino acids. The germline V and J ends were trimmed by 1 base and 0 bases, with 10 bases remaining between them. The CDR3 protein is CASSLGVASSYEQYF. The CDR3 region has the DNA TGTGCCAGCAGCTTAGGGGTCGCGAGCTCCTACGAGCAGTACTTC.

This clone was recorded many times. The rearrangement uses TRBV4-1 and TRBJ2-7; 9 nucleotides match TRBD1. CDR1 and CDR2 from the germline V gene are MGHRA and YSYEKL. This CDR3 has 15 amino acids. The ends lost 4 bases at V and 4 bases at J; junction bases unmatched: 8. This chain's CDR3 is CASSLDRGGVYEQYF. CDR3 nucleotides: TGCGCCAGCAGCCTAGACAGGGGGGGAGTTTACGAGCAGTACTTC.

This clone was counted many times. The chain has TRBV30 and TRBJ1-1, with D tentatively TRBD1 (6 bases). Germline V lookup: CDR1 GTSNPN, CDR2 SVGIG (reference sequence). The CDR3 sequence is 12 residues long. V was trimmed by 1 base and J by 4 bases, leaving 7 bases between them. As DNA, the CDR3 is TGTGCCTGGAGTGGGACAGCCACTGAAGCTTTCTTT. It yields the protein CAWSGTATEAFF.

This clone counts as medium-sized. The rearrangement joins TRBV6-1 to TRBJ2-6, with unresolved D. V was trimmed by 5 bases and J by 3 bases, leaving 8 bases between them. This CDR3 has 14 residues. CDR1 MNHNS and CDR2 SASEGT come from the germline V gene. CDR3: CASSSGGGANVLTF. CDR3 nucleotides: TGTGCCAGCAGTTCGGGTGGTGGGGCCAACGTCCTGACTTTC.

At least ten counts were recorded for this clone. CDR3 residues: CASRNTGGAYNEQFF. Written as DNA, the CDR3 is TGTGCCAGCAGGAATACAGGGGGCGCGTACAATGAGCAGTTCTTC. The gene calls are TRBV6-1 and TRBJ2-1, with 9 nucleotides matching TRBD1. The ends lost 6 bases at V and 4 bases at J; junction bases unmatched: 7. Germline loops: CDR1 MNHNS, CDR2 SASEGT. The CDR3 is 15 amino acids.

V gene TRBV12-3 or TRBV12-4 combines with J gene TRBJ2-7; 7 nucleotides align to TRBD2. V lost 7 bases, J lost 5 bases, and 11 bases stayed unmatched. The CDR3 covers 14 residues. The CDR3 reads CASTFLTSYDEQYF. The CDR3 coding sequence is TGTGCCAGCACCTTCTTGACTAGCTATGACGAGCAGTACTTC.

At least ten counts were recorded for this clone. V and J are TRBV7-2 and TRBJ1-3; a possible D gene is TRBD1 (5 bases). Trimming stripped 2 bases from V and 0 bases from J, with 11 bases between. CDR1 and CDR2 (germline): SGHTA, FQGNSA. The CDR3 spans 16 residues. The CDR3 is CASSLMSGHSGNTIYF. In DNA, the CDR3 is TGTGCCAGCAGCTTAATGTCAGGGCACTCTGGAAACACCATATATTTT.

This clone is termed medium-sized (0.01 to 0.1%). This chain links TRBV6-1 with TRBJ2-7; 13 bases fit TRBD2. Germline loops: CDR1 MNHNS, CDR2 SASEGT. Losses at the gene ends were 3 bases for V and 4 bases for J; bases not matched to a gene: 3. The length of the CDR3 is 15 residues. This CDR3 is CASSDGLAGVYEQYF. As DNA, the CDR3 is TGTGCCAGCAGTGACGGACTAGCGGGAGTGTACGAGCAGTACTTC.

This clone was seen only a few times. The V and J genes are TRBV7-9 and TRBJ2-7, with 10 bases lining up with TRBD2. Germline V CDR1 and CDR2: SEHNR, FQNEAQ (reference sequence). The CDR3 extends over 16 amino acids. The V gene end was trimmed by 8 bases and the J gene end by 0 bases; junction bases not matched to a gene: 10. The CDR3 here is CASGPGLAYGSYEQYF. The CDR3 DNA is TGTGCCAGCGGCCCGGGACTAGCGTATGGCTCCTACGAGCAGTACTTC. Combining the CDR3 with reference TRBV7-9 and TRBJ2-7 gives the whole variable domain DTGVSQNPRHKITKRGQNVTFRCDPISEHNRLYWYRQTLGQGPEFLTYFQNEAQLEKSRLLSDRFSAERPKGSFSTLEIQRTEQGDSAMYLCASGPGLAYGSYEQYFGPGTRLTVT.